The T cell receptor (beta chain) under discussion was sequenced for a study of cytomegalovirus exposure and HLA in healthy donors. Study observations and caveats: Versus the roughly 670-donor mean, an Asian-associated ancestry cluster reportedly showed fewer N-insertions in a later analysis. Across all donors, roughly uniform sequencing depth was an assumption of the presence/absence analyses.

V shed 4 bases and J shed 7 bases, with 11 bases lying between them. CDR3 size: 13 residues. CDR1 LGHNA and CDR2 YNFKEQ come from the germline V gene. As to this clone: Its antigen is not identified.

Vbeta (60) and Jbeta (13) primers were used in the PCR. Produced via immunoSEQ multiplex PCR; TCRdb's table is partial and in-frame only. The table shows over 85,000 clones, with roughly four fifths occurring only once. This TCR derives from a man aged 40-55 years in good health and CMV-seronegative. V and J are TRBV4-2 and TRBJ2-1, with no clear D. Sequenced sample: PBMCs. CDR3 region: CASSPQAANEQFF. The CDR3 coding sequence is TGTGCCAGCAGCCCTCAGGCCGCTAATGAGCAGTTCTTC.